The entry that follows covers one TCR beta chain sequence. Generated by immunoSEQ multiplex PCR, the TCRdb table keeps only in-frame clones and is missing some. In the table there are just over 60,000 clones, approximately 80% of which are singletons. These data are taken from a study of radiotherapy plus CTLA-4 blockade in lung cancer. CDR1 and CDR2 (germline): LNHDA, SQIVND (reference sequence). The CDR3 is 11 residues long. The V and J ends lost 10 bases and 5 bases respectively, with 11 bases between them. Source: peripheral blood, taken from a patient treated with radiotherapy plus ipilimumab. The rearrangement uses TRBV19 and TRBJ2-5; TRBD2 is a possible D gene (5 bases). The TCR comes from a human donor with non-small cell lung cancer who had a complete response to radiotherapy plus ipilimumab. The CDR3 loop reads CATEGSETQYF. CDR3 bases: TGTGCCACAGAGGGCTCGGAGACCCAGTACTTC.